This T cell receptor beta chain stems from a study of response to subunit inactivated influenza vaccine. TCRdb reprocessed the RT-PCR reads via MiXCR and lists one record per CDR3 protein. The data show about 300,000 distinct CDR3 sequences, just over 20% seen once. Germline CDR1 SGHRS, CDR2 YFSETQ. Trimming at V came to 3 bases and at J to 6 bases, leaving 3 bases not matched to a gene. This CDR3 spans 13 amino acids. This clonotype was detected many times. What it binds is unknown. Findings and caveats of the study: The authors suggested that few new T cells are recruited per seasonal influenza vaccination.

V and J are TRBV5-1 and TRBJ1-1, with TRBD1 matching 9 bases. The specimen was PBMCs from blood, collected approximately 20 months after vaccination. This sequence originates from a man aged 45-69 years who received an inactivated influenza vaccine. The CDR3 DNA is TGCGCCAGCAGCTCACAGGGGGCCTCTGAAGCTTTCTTT. Residues: CASSSQGASEAFF.